This T cell receptor (beta chain) was profiled in a study of blood T cell repertoires in COVID-19. Overall study: Sites across the United States, Italy and Spain contributed samples from acute and convalescent COVID-19.

Authors' processing steps: Reference gene primer amplification gave nucleated cell count estimates. Assay used: immunoSEQ multiplex PCR; TCRdb lists only in-frame clones, some missing. V and J calls and clone size are as listed in that table; D and trimming were resolved from the DNA. The sample shows about 200,000 clones, more than 65% of them seen only once. V trimming: 8 bases; J trimming: 5 bases; junction bases outside the gene matches: 14. The CDR3 spans 16 residues. From germline, CDR1 is MNHNY and CDR2 SVGAGI (reference sequence). The source is a human donor in a cohort sampled during active COVID-19. The material sequenced was peripheral blood. The chain is built from TRBV6-6 and TRBJ1-5; 8 bases align to TRBD1. CDR3 sequence: CASSPLGTGDDQPQHF. CDR3 nucleotides: TGTGCCAGCTCCCCACTCGGGACAGGTGACGATCAGCCCCAGCATTTT.